One and the same sample provided the 8 T cell receptor beta chains below, sequenced in a study of shared T cell receptors in the human thymus. Produced via immunoSEQ multiplex PCR; TCRdb's table is partial and in-frame only. The table includes about 660,000 clones, 70% to 90% detected once. These data also featured in a second study, about human thymus T cells.

The specimen sequenced was thymocytes. Receptors were obtained from a boy under two years old with a congenital heart defect.

This sequence joins TRBV5-4 and TRBJ2-3, with TRBD2 matching 8 bases. Germline V CDR1 and CDR2: SGHNT, YYREEE (reference sequence). The V gene end was trimmed by 0 bases and the J gene end by 2 bases; junction bases not matched to a gene: 5. The CDR3 loop spans 16 amino acids. CDR3: CASSLVAGTYTDTQYF. The CDR3 nucleotides read TGTGCCAGCAGCTTGGTAGCGGGGACCTACACAGATACGCAGTATTTT. Variable domain in full (rest from reference TRBV5-4 and TRBJ2-3): ETGVTQSPTHLIKTRGQQVTLRCSSQSGHNTVSWYQQALGQGPQFIFQYYREEENGRGNFPPRFSGLQFPNYSSELNVNALELDDSALYLCASSLVAGTYTDTQYFGPGTRLTVL.

The CDR3 protein is CASSDTSGPNNEQFF. CDR3 coding DNA: TGTGCCAGCAGTGACACTAGCGGGCCTAACAATGAGCAGTTCTTC. This chain connects TRBV25-1 to TRBJ2-1; 9 bases are a match to TRBD2. The J segment lost 5 bases and the V segment lost 3 bases, leaving 5 bases of the junction unmatched. This CDR3 contains 15 residues. Germline CDR1 and CDR2: MGHDK and SYGVNS.

The chain is built from TRBV12-1 and TRBJ2-1; the D segment call TRBD1 is taken from the table without a DNA check. TRBV12-1 represents a pseudogene. The CDR3 covers 18 residues. The CDR3 DNA sequence: TGTGCCAGCAGCCCGAACCGGGACAGGGGGCGAGGGTCAAATGAGCAGTTCTTC. This sequence encodes CASSPNRDRGRGSNEQFF.

This CDR3 is CASSQDLVVTDTQYF. The DNA for the CDR3 is TGCGCCAGCAGCCAAGATCTAGTTGTCACAGATACGCAGTATTTT. The chain joins TRBV4-1 to TRBJ2-3, with D unclear. The germline V gene has CDR1 MGHRA and CDR2 YSYEKL. Trimming removed 0 bases at V and 2 bases at J, with 9 bases between. The CDR3 has 15 residues.

The chain employs TRBV10-2 and TRBJ1-5; D ambiguous. This CDR3 has 13 amino acids. From germline, CDR1 is WSHSY and CDR2 SAAADI. V was cut by 8 bases and J by 0 bases, with 8 bases left in between. The CDR3 here is CASRLHSNQPQHF. DNA for the CDR3: TGCGCCAGCCGACTGCATAGCAATCAGCCCCAGCATTTT.

V is TRBV10-2 and J is TRBJ2-2; no clear D gene. There are 12 residues in the CDR3. Germline-derived CDR1 and CDR2 are WSHSY and SAAADI. Trimming removed 3 bases at V and 5 bases at J, with 4 bases between. The CDR3 bases are TGCGCCAGCAGTGATTCTACCGGGGAGCTGTTTTTT. Translated: CASSDSTGELFF.

The gene calls are TRBV12-2 and TRBJ2-7; the listed D gene, TRBD2, was not tested against the DNA. TRBV12-2 represents a pseudogene. CDR3 length: 16 amino acids. CDR3 nucleotide sequence: TGTGCAAGTCGCTGCCGGGGACTTACGGTTCCCTACGAGCAGTACTTC. Translating gives CASRCRGLTVPYEQYF.

This clone was seen only a few times. The chain is built from TRBV7-2 and TRBJ2-5, with D possibly TRBD1 on 7 matching bases. Trimming shortened V by 6 bases and J by 2 bases, and 16 bases separated the two germline ends. The CDR3 runs to 15 residues. Germline lookup yields CDR1 SGHTA and CDR2 FQGNSA. Written as DNA, the CDR3 is TGTGCCAGCAGGCGGGACAGTAGTGTTCAAGAGACCCAGTACTTC. The encoded protein is CASRRDSSVQETQYF.